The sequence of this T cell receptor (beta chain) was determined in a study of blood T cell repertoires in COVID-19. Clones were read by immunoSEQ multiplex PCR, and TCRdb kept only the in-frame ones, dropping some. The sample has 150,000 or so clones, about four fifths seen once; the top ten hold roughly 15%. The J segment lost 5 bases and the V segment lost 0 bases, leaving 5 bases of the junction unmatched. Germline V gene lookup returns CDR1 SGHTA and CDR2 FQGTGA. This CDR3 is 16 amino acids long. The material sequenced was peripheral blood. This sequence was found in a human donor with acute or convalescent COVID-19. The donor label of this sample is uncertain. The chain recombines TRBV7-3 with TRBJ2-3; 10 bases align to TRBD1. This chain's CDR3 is CASSLTTGGAGDTQYF. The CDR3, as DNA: TGTGCCAGCAGCTTAACGACAGGGGGCGCGGGAGATACGCAGTATTTT.